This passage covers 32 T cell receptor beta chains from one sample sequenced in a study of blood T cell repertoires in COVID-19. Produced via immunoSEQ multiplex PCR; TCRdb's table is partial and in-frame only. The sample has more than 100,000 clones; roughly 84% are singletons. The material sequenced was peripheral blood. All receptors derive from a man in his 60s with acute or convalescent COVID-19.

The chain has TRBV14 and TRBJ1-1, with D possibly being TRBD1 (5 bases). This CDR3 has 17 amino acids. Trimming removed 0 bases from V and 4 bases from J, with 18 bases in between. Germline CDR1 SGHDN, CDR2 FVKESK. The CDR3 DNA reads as TGTGCCAGCAGCCAAGATTACCGAATGACAGAACCCACTGAAGCTTTCTTT. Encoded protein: CASSQDYRMTEPTEAFF. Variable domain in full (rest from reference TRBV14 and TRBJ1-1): EAGVTQFPSHSVIEKGQTVTLRCDPISGHDNLYWYRRVMGKEIKFLLHFVKESKQDESGMPNNRFLAERTGGTYSTLKVQPAELEDSGVYFCASSQDYRMTEPTEAFFGQGTRLTVV.

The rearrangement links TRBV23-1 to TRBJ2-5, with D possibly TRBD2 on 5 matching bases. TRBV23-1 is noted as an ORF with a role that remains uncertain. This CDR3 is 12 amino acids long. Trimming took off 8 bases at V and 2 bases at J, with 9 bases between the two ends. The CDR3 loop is CASLRVQETQYF. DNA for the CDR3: TGCGCCAGCTTGAGGGTTCAAGAGACCCAGTACTTC.

Written as DNA, the CDR3 is TGTGCCAGCAGTGACTTCGGGACAGGGTCGGCGACCCAGTACTTC. It encodes CASSDFGTGSATQYF. The chain couples TRBV2 to TRBJ2-5, with 9 nucleotides matching TRBD1. After removal of 3 bases from V and 7 bases from J, the junction contained 9 bases not matched to a gene. CDR3 size: 15 residues. Germline V lookup: CDR1 SNHLY, CDR2 FYNNEI.

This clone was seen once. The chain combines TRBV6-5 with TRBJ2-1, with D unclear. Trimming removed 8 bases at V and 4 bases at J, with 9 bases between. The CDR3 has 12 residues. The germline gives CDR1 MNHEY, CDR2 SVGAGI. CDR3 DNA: TGTGCCAGCTACCCCGGGTACAATGAGCAGTTCTTC. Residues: CASYPGYNEQFF.

CDR3 bases: TGTGCCAGCAGCAAAGTTGACAGGGTGCCAGATACGCAGTATTTT. Amino acids: CASSKVDRVPDTQYF. V usage is TRBV21-1 and J usage is TRBJ2-3; the table calls TRBD1, which could not be checked here. TRBV21-1 is described as a pseudogene. This CDR3 spans 15 amino acids.

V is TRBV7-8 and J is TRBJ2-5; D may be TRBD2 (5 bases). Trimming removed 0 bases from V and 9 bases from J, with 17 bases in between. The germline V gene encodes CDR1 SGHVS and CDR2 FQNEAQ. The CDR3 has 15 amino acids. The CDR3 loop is CASSLALRDRRPQYF. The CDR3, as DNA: TGTGCCAGCAGCTTAGCCCTGAGGGATAGGAGGCCCCAGTACTTC.

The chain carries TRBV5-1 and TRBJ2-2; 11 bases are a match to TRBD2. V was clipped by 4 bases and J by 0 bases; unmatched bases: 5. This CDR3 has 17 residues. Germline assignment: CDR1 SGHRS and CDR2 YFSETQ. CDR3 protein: CASSTRLAGSNTGELFF. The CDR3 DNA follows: TGCGCCAGCAGCACCAGACTAGCGGGGTCGAACACCGGGGAGCTGTTTTTT.

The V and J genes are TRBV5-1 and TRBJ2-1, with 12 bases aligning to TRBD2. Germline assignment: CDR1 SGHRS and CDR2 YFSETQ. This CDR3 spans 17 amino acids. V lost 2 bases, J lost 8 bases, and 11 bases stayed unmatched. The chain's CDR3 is CASSFETSGGLRDEQFF. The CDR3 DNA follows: TGCGCCAGCAGCTTTGAGACTAGCGGGGGCCTCCGGGATGAGCAGTTCTTC.

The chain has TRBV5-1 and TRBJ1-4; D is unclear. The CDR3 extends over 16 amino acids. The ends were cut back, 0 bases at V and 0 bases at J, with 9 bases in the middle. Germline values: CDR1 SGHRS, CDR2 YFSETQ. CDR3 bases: TGCGCCAGCAGCTTGGGGGCGCCTGCAACTAATGAAAAACTGTTTTTT. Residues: CASSLGAPATNEKLFF.

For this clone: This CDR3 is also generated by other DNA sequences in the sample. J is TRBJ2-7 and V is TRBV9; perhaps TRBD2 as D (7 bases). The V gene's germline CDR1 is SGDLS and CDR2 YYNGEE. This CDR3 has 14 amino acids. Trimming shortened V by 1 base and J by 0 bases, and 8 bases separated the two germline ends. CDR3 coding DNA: TGTGCCAGCAGCGTAAGGGGGGGCTCCTACGAGCAGTACTTC. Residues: CASSVRGGSYEQYF.

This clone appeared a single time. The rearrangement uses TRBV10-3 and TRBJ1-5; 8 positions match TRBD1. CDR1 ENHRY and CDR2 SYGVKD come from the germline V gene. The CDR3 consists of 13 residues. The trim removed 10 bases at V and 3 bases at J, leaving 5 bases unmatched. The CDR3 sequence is CASGQGHNQPQHF. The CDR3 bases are TGTGCCAGCGGACAGGGACACAATCAGCCCCAGCATTTT.

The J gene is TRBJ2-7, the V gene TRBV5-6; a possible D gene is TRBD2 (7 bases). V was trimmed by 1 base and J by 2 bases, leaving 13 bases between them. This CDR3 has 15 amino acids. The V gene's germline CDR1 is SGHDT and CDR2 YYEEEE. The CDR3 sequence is CASSLTGGGTYEQYF. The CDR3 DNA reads TGTGCCAGCAGCTTGACGGGGGGCGGAACCTACGAGCAGTACTTC.

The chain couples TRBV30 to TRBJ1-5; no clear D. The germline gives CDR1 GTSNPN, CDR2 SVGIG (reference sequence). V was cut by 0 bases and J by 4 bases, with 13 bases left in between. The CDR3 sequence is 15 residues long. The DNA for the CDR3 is TGTGCCTGGAGTGTAAATAATGGGCTTAATCAGCCCCAGCATTTT. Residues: CAWSVNNGLNQPQHF.

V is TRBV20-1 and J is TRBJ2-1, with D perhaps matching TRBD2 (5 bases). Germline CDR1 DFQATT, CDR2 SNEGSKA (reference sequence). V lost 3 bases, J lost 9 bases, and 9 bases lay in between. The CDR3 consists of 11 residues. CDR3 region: CSASTSFEQFF. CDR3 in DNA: TGCAGTGCTAGTACTAGTTTTGAGCAGTTCTTC.

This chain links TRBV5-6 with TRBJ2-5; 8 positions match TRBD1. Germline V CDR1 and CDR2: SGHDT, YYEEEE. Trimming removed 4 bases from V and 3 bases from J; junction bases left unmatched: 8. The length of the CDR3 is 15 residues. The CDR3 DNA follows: TGTGCCAGCAGCGACCTCAGGGGGCCGAAAGAGACCCAGTACTTC. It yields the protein CASSDLRGPKETQYF.

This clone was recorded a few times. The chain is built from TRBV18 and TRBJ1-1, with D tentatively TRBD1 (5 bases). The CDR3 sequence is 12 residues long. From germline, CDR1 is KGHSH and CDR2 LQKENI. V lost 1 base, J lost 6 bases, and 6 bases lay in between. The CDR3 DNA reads TGTGCCAGCTCACCACGGGGGGCTGAAGCTTTCTTT. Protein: CASSPRGAEAFF.

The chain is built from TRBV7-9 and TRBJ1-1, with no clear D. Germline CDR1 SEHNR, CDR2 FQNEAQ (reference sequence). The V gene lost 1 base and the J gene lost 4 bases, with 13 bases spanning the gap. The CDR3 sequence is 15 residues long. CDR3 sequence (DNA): TGTGCCAGCAGCTTAGTTTCGGGGTCGAGCACTGAAGCTTTCTTT. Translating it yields CASSLVSGSSTEAFF.

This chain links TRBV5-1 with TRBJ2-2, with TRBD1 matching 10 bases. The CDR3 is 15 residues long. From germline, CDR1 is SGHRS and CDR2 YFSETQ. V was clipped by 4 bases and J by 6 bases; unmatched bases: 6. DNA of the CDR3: TGCGCCAGCAGCGAGGGACAGGGGAGTCCCGGGGAGCTGTTTTTT. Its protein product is CASSEGQGSPGELFF.

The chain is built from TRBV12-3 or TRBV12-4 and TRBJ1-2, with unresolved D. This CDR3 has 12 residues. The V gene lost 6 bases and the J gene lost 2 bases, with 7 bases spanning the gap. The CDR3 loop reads CASREGNYGYTF. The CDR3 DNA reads TGTGCCAGCAGAGAGGGCAACTATGGCTACACCTTC.

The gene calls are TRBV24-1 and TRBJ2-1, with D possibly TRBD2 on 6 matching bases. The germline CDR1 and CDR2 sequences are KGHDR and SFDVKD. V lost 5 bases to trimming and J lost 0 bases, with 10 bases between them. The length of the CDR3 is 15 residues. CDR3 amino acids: CATSALGGSYNEQFF. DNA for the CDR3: TGTGCCACCAGTGCCCTCGGGGGCTCCTACAATGAGCAGTTCTTC.

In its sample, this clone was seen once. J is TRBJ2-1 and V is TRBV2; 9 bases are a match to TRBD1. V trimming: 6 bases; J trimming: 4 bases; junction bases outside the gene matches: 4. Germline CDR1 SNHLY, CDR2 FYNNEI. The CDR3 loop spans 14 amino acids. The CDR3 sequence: CASRAGTGYNEQFF. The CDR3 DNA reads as TGTGCCAGCAGAGCCGGGACAGGGTACAATGAGCAGTTCTTC.

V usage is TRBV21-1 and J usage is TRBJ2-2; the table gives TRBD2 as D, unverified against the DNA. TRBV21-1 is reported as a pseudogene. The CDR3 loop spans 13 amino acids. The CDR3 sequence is CASSTSVIGELFF. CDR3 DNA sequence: TGTGCCAGCAGCACTAGCGTAATCGGGGAGCTGTTTTTT.

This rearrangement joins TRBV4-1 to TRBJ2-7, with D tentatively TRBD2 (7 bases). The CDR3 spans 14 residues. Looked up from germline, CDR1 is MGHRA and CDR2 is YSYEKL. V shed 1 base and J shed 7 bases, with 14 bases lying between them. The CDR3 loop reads CASSQVGGAGEQYF. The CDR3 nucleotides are TGCGCCAGCAGCCAAGTTGGGGGGGCTGGGGAGCAGTACTTC.

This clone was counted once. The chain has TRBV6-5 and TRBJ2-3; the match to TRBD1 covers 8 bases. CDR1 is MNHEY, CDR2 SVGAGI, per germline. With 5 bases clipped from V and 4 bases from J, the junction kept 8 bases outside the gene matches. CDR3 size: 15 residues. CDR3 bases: TGTGCCAGCAGTCCAAAGACAGGGGTGGCAGATACGCAGTATTTT. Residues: CASSPKTGVADTQYF.

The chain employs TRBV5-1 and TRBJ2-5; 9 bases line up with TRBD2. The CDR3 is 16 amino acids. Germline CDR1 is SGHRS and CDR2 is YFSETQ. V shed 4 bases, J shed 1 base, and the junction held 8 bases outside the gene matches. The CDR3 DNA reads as TGCGCCAGCAGCCTACGACTAGCGGAGATCCAAGAGACCCAGTACTTC. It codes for CASSLRLAEIQETQYF.

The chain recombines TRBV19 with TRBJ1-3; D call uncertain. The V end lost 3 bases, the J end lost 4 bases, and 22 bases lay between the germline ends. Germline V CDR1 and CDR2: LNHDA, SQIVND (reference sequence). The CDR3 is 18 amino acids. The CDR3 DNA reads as TGTGCCAGTAGTATCTTTCTGTCCAGAATCTTCCGAGGAAACACCATATATTTT. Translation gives CASSIFLSRIFRGNTIYF.

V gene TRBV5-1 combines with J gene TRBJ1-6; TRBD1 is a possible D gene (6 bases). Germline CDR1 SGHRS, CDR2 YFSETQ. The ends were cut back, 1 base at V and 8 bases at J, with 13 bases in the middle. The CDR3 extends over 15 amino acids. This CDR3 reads CASSLILGADSPLHF. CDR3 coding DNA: TGCGCCAGCAGCTTGATTCTGGGGGCGGATTCACCCCTCCACTTT.

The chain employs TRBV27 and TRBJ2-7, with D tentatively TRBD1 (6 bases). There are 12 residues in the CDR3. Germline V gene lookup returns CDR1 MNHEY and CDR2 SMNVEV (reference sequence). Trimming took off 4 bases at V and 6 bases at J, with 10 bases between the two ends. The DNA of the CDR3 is TGTGCCAGCAGTTCCACAGGGATCGAGCAGTACTTC. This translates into CASSSTGIEQYF.

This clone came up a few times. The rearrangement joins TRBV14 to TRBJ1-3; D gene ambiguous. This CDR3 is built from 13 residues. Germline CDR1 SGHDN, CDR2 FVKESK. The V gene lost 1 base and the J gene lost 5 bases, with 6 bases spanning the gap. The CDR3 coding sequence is TGTGCCAGCAGCCAAGGAGGGCGAAACACCATATATTTT. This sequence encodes CASSQGGRNTIYF.

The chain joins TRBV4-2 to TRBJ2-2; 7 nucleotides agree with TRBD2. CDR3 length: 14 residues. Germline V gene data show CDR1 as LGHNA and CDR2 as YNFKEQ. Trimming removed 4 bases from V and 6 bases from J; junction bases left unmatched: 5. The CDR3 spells CASSPGLFAGELFF. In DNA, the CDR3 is TGTGCCAGCAGCCCGGGACTATTTGCCGGGGAGCTGTTTTTT.

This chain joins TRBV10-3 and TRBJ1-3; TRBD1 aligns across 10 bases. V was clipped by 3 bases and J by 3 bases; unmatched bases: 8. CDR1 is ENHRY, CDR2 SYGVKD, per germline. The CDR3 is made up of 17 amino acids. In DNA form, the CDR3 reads TGTGCCATCAGTGAACTGAAGACAGGGGGCTTTGGAAACACCATATATTTT. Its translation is CAISELKTGGFGNTIYF.

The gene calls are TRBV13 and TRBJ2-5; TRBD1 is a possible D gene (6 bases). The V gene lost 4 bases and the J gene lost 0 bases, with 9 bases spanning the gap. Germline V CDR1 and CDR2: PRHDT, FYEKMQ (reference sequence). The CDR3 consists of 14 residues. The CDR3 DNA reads TGTGCCAGCAGCTCCCGGGACAACCAAGAGACCCAGTACTTC. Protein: CASSSRDNQETQYF. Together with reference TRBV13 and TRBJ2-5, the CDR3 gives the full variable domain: AAGVIQSPRHLIKEKRETATLKCYPIPRHDTVYWYQQGPGQDPQFLISFYEKMQSDKGSIPDRFSAQQFSDYHSELNMSSLELGDSALYFCASSSRDNQETQYFGPGTRLLVL.